This TCR beta chain was identified in a study of shared clonotypes between healthy human individuals. Overall study results and limits: Clonotype sharing across a few donors was observed for roughly 5% of naive CD4 clonotypes. Across subsets, estimated richness was generally greater for naive than for memory populations. Measured sharing among donors was expected to vary with sequencing depth. Among non-shared clonotypes, generation probabilities were lower than among those shared by all four donors.

Method: immunoSEQ multiplex PCR; TCRdb's copy keeps in-frame clones and lacks some. The data show millions of clones, 85% to 95% seen once. As for this clone: Its target is unknown.

CDR3 length: 16 residues. The V gene end was trimmed by 2 bases and the J gene end by 3 bases; junction bases not matched to a gene: 6. Germline CDR1 reads MNHEY; CDR2 reads SVGAGI. The chain joins TRBV6-5 to TRBJ1-4; 7 nucleotides line up with TRBD1. Input material: naive CD4+ T cells sorted from blood. This sample's subset: CD45RA+ positively selected. This receptor was taken from a man aged 18 to 30 in good health. The CDR3 sequence is CASSYTTGRANEKLFF. The CDR3 region has the DNA TGTGCCAGCAGTTACACGACAGGGAGAGCTAATGAAAAACTGTTTTTT.